This T cell receptor (beta chain) was identified in a study of blood T cell repertoires in COVID-19. Germline V lookup: CDR1 SGHRS, CDR2 YFSETQ. V gave up 1 base and J gave up 8 bases; unmatched junction bases: 7. The CDR3 has 15 residues. Profiled with immunoSEQ multiplex PCR; TCRdb holds only in-frame clones, not every one. The sample lists 91,000 or so clones; around 84% were seen once. This rearrangement joins TRBV5-1 to TRBJ1-4, with 8 bases matching TRBD1. This TCR was sampled from a woman aged 55-75 years in a cohort sampled during active or convalescent COVID-19. Sequencing was done on a sample of peripheral blood. This chain's CDR3 is CASSLWGDRLEKLFF. The CDR3 region has the DNA TGCGCCAGCAGCTTGTGGGGGGACAGGCTCGAAAAACTGTTTTTT.